This T cell receptor beta chain was identified during a study of OX40 agonist ivuxolimab in advanced cancers. Some clones are missing from TCRdb's copy, which holds only in-frame ones; the method was immunoSEQ multiplex PCR. The sample contains fewer than 65,000 clones, about 90% of which appear only once. Germline CDR1 and CDR2: SGHRS and YFSETQ. V shed 0 bases and J shed 0 bases, with 12 bases lying between them. The CDR3 is 16 residues long. The chain combines TRBV5-1 with TRBJ1-1; D is undetermined. The material sequenced was CD4+ or CD8+ T cells sorted from blood, taken in a trial of the OX40 agonist ivuxolimab. This sequence originates from an adult with an advanced solid tumor such as melanoma, head and neck, liver or kidney cancer. The CDR3 DNA follows: TGCGCCAGCAGCTTGGCCAGTGGCCTATTGAACACTGAAGCTTTCTTT. Translating it yields CASSLASGLLNTEAFF.